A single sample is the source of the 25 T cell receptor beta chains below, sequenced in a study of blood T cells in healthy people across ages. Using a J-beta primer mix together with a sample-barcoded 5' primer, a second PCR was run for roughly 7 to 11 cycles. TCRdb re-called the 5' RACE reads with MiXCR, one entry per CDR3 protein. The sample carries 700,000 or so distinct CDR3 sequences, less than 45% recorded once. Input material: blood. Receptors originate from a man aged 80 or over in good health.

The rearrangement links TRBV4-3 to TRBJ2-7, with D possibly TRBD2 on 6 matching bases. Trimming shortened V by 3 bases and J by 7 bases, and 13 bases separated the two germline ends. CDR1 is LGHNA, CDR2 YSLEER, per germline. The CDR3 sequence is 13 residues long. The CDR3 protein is CASSHTNAGEQYF. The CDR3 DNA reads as TGCGCCAGCAGCCACACTAACGCGGGGGAGCAGTACTTC.

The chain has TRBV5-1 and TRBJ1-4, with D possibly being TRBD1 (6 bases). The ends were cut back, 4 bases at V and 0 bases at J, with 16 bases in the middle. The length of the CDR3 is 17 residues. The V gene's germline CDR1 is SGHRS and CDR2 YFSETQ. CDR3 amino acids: CASSPTTGLTTNEKLFF. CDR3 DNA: TGCGCCAGCAGCCCGACGACAGGACTAACAACTAATGAAAAACTGTTTTTT.

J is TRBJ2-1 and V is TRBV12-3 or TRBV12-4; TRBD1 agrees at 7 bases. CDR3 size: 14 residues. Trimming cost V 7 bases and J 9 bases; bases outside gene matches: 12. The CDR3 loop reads CASKRGLAQGEQFF. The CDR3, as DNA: TGTGCCAGCAAGAGGGGGCTAGCTCAGGGTGAGCAGTTCTTC.

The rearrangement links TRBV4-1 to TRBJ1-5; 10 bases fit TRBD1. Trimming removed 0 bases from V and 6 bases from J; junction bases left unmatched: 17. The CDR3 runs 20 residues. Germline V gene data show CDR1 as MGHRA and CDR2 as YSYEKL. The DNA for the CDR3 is TGCGCCAGCAGCCAAGATCTAAGGACAGGGGGTCTGTCTCCGGGTCAGCCCCAGCATTTT. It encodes CASSQDLRTGGLSPGQPQHF.

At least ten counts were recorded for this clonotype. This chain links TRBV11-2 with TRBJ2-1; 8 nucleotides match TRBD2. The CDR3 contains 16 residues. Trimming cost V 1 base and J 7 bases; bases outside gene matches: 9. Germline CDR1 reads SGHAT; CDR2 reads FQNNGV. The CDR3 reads CASSLVRGGGVNEQFF. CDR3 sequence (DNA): TGTGCCAGCAGCTTAGTTCGGGGGGGCGGAGTGAATGAGCAGTTCTTC. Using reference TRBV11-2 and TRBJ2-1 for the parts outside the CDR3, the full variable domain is EAGVAQSPRYKIIEKRQSVAFWCNPISGHATLYWYQQILGQGPKLLIQFQNNGVVDDSQLPKDRFSAERLKGVDSTLKIQPAKLEDSAVYLCASSLVRGGGVNEQFFGPGTRLTVL.

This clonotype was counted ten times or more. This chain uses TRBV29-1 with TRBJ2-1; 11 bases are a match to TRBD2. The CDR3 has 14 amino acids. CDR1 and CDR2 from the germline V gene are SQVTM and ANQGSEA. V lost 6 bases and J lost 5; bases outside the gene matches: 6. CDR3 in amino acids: CSVSGLAGDNEQFF. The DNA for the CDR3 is TGCAGCGTGAGCGGACTAGCGGGCGACAATGAGCAGTTCTTC.

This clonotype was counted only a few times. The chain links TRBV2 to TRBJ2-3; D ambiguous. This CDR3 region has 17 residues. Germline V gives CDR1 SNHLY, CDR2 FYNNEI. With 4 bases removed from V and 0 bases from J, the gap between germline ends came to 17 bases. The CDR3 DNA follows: TGTGCCAGCAGTGGATTCTCCCGGGCCCGGAGCACAGATACGCAGTATTTT. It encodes CASSGFSRARSTDTQYF.

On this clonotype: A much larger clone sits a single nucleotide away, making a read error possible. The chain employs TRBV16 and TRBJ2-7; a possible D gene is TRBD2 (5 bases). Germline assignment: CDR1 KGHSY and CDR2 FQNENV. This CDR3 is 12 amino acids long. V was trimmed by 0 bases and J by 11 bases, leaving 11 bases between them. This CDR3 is CASSQSDGEKYF. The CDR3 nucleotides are TGTGCCAGCAGCCAATCGGACGGGGAGAAGTACTTC.

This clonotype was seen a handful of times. CDR3 protein: CASSAQGGHTEAFF. CDR3 nucleotide sequence: TGCGCCAGCAGCGCACAGGGCGGGCACACTGAAGCTTTCTTT. This chain joins TRBV5-1 and TRBJ1-1; D possibly corresponds to TRBD1 (6 bases). V lost 4 bases to trimming and J lost 3 bases, with 13 bases between them. The germline V gene encodes CDR1 SGHRS and CDR2 YFSETQ. The CDR3 extends over 14 amino acids.

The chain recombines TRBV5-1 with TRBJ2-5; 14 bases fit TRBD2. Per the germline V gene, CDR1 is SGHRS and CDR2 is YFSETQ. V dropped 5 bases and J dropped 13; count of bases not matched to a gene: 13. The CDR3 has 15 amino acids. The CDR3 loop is CASRKGLAGANEPYF. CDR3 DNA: TGCGCCAGCAGGAAGGGACTAGCGGGAGCGAATGAGCCGTACTTC.

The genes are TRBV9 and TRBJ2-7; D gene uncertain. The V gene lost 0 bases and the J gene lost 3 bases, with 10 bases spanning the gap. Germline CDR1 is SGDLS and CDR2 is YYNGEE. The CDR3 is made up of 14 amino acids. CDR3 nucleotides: TGTGCCAGCAGCGTAGGCCCACTGATCTACGAGCAGTACTTC. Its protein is CASSVGPLIYEQYF.

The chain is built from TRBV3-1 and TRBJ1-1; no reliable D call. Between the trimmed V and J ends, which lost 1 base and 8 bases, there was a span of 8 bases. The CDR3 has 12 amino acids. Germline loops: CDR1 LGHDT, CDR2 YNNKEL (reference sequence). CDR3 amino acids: CASSQVGWEAFF. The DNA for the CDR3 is TGTGCCAGCAGCCAAGTTGGGTGGGAAGCTTTCTTT.

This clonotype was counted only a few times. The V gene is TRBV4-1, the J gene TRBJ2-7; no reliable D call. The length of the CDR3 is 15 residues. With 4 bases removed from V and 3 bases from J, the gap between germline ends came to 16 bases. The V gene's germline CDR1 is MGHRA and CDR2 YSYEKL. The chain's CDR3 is CASSPLASDSYEQYF. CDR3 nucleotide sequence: TGCGCCAGCAGCCCTTTGGCATCAGATAGCTACGAGCAGTACTTC.

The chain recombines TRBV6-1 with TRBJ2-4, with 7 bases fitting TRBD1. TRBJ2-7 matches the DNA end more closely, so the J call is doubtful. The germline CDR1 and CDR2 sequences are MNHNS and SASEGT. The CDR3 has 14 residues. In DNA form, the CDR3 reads TGTGCCAGCATAGGGGGACAGTACTCCTACGAGCAGTACTTC. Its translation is CASIGGQYSYEQYF.

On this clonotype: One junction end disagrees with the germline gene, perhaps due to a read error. The CDR3 region is CVSSLGPPTSGGNYEQYF. CDR3 bases: TGCGTCAGCAGCTTGGGCCCTCCGACTAGCGGGGGGAATTACGAGCAGTACTTC. V and J are TRBV5-1 and TRBJ2-7; TRBD2 agrees at 13 bases. Looked up from germline, CDR1 is SGHRS and CDR2 is YFSETQ. The CDR3 loop spans 18 amino acids.

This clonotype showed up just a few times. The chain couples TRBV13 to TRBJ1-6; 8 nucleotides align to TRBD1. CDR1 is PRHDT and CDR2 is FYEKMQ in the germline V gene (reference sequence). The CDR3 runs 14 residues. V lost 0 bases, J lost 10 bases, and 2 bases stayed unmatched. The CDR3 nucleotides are TGTGCCAGCAGCTTAGGGGACAGGGTATCACCCCTCCACTTT. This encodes CASSLGDRVSPLHF.

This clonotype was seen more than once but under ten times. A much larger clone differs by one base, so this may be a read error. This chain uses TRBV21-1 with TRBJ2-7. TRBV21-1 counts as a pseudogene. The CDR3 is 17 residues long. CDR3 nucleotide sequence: TGTGCCAGCAGCAAACACTTTACGGCTAGCGGGTGCAATGAGCAGTACTTC. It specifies CASSKHFTASGCNEQYF.

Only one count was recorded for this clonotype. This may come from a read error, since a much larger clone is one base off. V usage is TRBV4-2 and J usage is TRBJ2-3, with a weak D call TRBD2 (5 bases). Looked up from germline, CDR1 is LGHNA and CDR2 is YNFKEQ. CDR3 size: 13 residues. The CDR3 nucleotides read TGTGCCAGCAACCAAGATAGAAGCACCGGGAAGTATTTT. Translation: CASNQDRSTGKYF.

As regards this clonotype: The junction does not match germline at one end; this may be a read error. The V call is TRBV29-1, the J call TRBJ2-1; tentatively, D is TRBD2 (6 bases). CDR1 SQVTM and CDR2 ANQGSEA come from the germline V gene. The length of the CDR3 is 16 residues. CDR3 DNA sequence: TGCAGCGTTGAAGGGGCTAGCGAGAGCTCCTACAATGGGCAGTTCTTC. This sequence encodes CSVEGASESSYNGQFF.

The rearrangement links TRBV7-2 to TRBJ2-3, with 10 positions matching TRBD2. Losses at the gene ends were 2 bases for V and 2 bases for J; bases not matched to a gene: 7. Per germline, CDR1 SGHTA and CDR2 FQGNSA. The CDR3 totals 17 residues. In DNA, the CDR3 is TGTGCCAGCAGCTTATTTCCTAGCGGGAGCCCCACAGATACGCAGTATTTT. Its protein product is CASSLFPSGSPTDTQYF.

The CDR3 sequence: CASSPPASADTQYF. CDR3 coding DNA: TGTGCCAGCTCACCACCAGCTAGCGCCGATACGCAGTATTTT. The V and J genes are TRBV18 and TRBJ2-3, with D perhaps matching TRBD2 (6 bases). This CDR3 spans 14 amino acids. Germline-derived CDR1 and CDR2 are KGHSH and LQKENI. Trimming cost V 0 bases and J 6 bases, with 10 bases left between them. Full variable domain (rest looked up from reference TRBV18 and TRBJ2-3): NAGVMQNPRHLVRRRGQEARLRCSPMKGHSHVYWYRQLPEEGLKFMVYLQKENIIDESGMPKERFSAEFPKEGPSILRIQQVVRGDSAAYFCASSPPASADTQYFGPGTRLTVL.

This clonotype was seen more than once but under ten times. CDR3 protein: CASSPAVQETQYF. The CDR3 nucleotides read TGTGCCAGCTCACCAGCGGTTCAAGAGACCCAGTACTTC. The J gene is TRBJ2-5, the V gene TRBV18, with D uncertain. V was clipped by 2 bases and J by 2 bases, with 6 bases between them. Germline V gene lookup returns CDR1 KGHSH and CDR2 LQKENI. The CDR3 runs to 13 residues.

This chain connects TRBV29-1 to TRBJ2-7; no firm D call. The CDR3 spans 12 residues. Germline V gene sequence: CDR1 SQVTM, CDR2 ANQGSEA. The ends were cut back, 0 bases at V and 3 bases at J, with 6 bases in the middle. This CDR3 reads CSVEEEGYEQYF. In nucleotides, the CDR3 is TGCAGCGTTGAAGAAGAAGGCTACGAGCAGTACTTC.

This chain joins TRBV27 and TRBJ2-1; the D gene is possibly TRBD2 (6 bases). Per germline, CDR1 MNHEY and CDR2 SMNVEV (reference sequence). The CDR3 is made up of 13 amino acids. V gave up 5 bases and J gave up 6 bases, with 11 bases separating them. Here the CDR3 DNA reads TGTGCCAGCAGTCGGAGGGGCGGCAATGAGCAGTTCTTC. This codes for CASSRRGGNEQFF.

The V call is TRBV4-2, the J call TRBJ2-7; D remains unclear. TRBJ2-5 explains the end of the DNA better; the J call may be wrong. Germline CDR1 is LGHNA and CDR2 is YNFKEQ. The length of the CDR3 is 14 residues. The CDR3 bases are TGTGCCAGCAGCCAAGTCCGATCACCAGAGACCCAGTACTTC. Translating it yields CASSQVRSPETQYF.